This T cell receptor beta chain was sequenced in a study of T cell responses to AZD1222 COVID-19 vaccine. Whole-study context: Second-dose schedules of about 4 or about 12 weeks were combined.

With respect to this clone: What it binds is unknown.

From germline, CDR1 is SGHDT and CDR2 YYEEEE. This CDR3 has 18 residues. Trimming took 3 bases from V and 5 from J; bases not matched to a gene: 19. The study, taken as a whole, reports: Reportedly, nearly half of unique spike TCRs recognized epitopes outside B.1.351/B.1.1.7 mutations. Mostly white British, mostly female donors; authors suggested clonal diversity may be underestimated.

Clones were read by immunoSEQ multiplex PCR, and TCRdb kept only the in-frame ones, dropping some. The profile covers more than 100,000 clones, with approximately 90% appearing a single time and over 3% taken by the ten largest. Sequenced here: peripheral blood, sampled on day 0 of AZD1222 vaccination. This clonotype was sampled from an adult in good health. J is TRBJ1-1 and V is TRBV5-6; 7 bases match TRBD1. The DNA of the CDR3 is TGTGCCAGCAGCTCCGGATTCCTTGACAGGGCAAGTCGTACTGAAGCTTTCTTT. Translation: CASSSGFLDRASRTEAFF.